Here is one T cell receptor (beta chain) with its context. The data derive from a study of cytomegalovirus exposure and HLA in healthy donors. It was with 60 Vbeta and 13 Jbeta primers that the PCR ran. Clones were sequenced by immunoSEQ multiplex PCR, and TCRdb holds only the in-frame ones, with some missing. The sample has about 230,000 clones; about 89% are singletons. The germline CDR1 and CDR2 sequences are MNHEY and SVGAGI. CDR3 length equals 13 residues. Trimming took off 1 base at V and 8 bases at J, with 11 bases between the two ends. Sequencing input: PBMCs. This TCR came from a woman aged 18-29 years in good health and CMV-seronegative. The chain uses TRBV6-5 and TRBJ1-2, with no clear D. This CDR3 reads CASSYLGTTGYTF. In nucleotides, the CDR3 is TGTGCCAGCAGTTACTTGGGCACGACGGGCTACACCTTC.